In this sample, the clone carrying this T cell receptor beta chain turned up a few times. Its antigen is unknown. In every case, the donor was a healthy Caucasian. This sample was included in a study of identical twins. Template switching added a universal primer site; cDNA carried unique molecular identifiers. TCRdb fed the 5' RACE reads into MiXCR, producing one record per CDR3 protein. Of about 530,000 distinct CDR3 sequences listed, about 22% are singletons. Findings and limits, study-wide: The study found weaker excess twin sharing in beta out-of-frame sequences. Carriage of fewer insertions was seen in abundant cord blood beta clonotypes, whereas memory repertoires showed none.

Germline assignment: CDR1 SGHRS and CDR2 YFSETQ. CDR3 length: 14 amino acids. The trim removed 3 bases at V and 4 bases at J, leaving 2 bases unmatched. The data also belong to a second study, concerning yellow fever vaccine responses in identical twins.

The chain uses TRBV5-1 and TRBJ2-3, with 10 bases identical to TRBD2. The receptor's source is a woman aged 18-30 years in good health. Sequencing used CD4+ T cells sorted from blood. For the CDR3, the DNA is TGCGCCAGCAGCTCCACTAGCGGGGCAGATACGCAGTATTTT. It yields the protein CASSSTSGADTQYF.